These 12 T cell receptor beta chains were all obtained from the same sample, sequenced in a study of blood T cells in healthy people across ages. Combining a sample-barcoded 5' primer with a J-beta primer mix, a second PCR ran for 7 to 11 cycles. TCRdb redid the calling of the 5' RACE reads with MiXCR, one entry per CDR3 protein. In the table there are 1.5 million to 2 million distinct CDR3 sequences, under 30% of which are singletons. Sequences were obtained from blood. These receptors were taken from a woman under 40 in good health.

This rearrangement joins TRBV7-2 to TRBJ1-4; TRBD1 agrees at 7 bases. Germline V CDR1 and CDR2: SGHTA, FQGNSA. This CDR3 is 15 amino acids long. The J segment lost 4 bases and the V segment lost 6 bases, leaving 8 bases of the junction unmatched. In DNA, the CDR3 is TGTGCCAGCAGTCAGAAGACAGGGTATAATGAAAAACTGTTTTTT. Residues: CASSQKTGYNEKLFF.

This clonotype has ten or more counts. The CDR3 sequence is CASIPGRPPTYEQYF. CDR3 coding DNA: TGTGCCAGCATCCCGGGGCGGCCACCTACCTACGAGCAGTACTTC. V gene TRBV6-2 or TRBV6-3 combines with J gene TRBJ2-7, with D possibly called TRBD1 or TRBD2 (5 bases each). Germline V gives CDR1 MNHEY, CDR2 SVGEGT. This CDR3 has 15 amino acids. V lost 7 bases and J lost 2, with 18 bases in between.

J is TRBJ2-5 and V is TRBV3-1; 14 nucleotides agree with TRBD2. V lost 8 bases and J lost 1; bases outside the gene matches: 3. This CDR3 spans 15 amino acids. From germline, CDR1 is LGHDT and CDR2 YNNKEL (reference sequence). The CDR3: CASGGLAGAQETQYF. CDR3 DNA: TGTGCCAGCGGGGGACTAGCGGGGGCCCAAGAGACCCAGTACTTC.

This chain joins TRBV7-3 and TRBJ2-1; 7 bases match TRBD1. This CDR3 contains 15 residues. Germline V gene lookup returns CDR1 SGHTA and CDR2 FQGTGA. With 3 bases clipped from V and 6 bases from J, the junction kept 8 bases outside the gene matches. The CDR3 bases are TGTGCCAGCAGCTTCTTCGAGACAGGGCCCAATGAGCAGTTCTTC. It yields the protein CASSFFETGPNEQFF.

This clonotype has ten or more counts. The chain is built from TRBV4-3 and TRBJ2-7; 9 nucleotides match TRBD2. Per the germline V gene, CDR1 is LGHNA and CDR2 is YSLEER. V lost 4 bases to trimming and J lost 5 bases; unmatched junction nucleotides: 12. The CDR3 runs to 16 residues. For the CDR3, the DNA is TGCGCCAGCAGCCTTCATTCGGGACTAGCAGAGAACGAGCAGTACTTC. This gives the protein CASSLHSGLAENEQYF.

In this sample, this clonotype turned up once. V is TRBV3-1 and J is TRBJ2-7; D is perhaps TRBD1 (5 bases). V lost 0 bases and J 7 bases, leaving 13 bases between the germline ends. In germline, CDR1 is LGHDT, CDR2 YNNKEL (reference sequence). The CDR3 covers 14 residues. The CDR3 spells CASSQDTGREEQYF. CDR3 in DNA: TGTGCCAGCAGCCAAGATACGGGCAGGGAAGAGCAGTACTTC.

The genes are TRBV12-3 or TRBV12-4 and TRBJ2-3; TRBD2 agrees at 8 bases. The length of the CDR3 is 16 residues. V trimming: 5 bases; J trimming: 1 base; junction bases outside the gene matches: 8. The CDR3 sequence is CASSTDSGTGTDTQYF. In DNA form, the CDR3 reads TGTGCCAGCAGTACCGATAGCGGGACCGGCACAGATACGCAGTATTTT.

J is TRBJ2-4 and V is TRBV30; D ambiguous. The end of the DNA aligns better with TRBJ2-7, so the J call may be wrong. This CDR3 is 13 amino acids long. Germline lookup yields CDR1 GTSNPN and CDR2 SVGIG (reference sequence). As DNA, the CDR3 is TGTGCCTGGAGTGTACCCCCCGCTTACGAGCAGTACTTC. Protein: CAWSVPPAYEQYF.

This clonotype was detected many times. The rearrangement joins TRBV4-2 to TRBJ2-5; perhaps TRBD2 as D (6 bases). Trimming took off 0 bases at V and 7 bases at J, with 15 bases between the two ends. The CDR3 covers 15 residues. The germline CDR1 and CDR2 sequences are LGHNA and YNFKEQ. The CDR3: CASSQDLATAGTQYF. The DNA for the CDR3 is TGTGCCAGCAGCCAAGATCTTGCCACAGCGGGGACCCAGTACTTC.

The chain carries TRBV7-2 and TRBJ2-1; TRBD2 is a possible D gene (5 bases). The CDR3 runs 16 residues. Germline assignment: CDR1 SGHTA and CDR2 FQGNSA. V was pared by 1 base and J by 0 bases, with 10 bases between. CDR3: CASSLDLGSSYNEQFF. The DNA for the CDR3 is TGTGCCAGCAGCTTAGACCTGGGGAGCTCCTACAATGAGCAGTTCTTC.

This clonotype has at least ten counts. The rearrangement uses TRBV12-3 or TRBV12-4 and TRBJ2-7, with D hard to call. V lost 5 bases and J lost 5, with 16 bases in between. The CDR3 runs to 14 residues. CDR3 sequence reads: CASSKISPFDEQYF. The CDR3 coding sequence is TGTGCCAGCAGTAAGATCAGCCCTTTCGACGAGCAGTACTTC.

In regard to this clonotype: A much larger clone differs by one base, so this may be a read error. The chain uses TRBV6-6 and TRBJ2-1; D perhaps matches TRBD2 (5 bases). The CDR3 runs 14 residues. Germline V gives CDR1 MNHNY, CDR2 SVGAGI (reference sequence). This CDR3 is CAGSGKRAANEQFF. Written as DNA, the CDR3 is TGTGCCGGCAGCGGAAAAAGAGCGGCCAATGAGCAGTTCTTC.